The 6 T cell receptor beta chains in this list originate from one sample, sequenced in a study of blood T cells in healthy people across ages. A sample-barcoded 5' primer and a J-beta primer mix were used in a second PCR of about 6 to 12 cycles. One entry per CDR3 protein, called by TCRdb with MiXCR from the 5' RACE reads. The sample includes 800,000 to 950,000 distinct CDR3 sequences, roughly 52% of them seen just once. The specimen sequenced was blood. These receptors all stem from a man aged 30-40 years in good health.

The sample holds a few counts of this clonotype. The chain combines TRBV16 with TRBJ2-5, with unresolved D. From germline, CDR1 is KGHSY and CDR2 FQNENV. Trimming cost V 0 bases and J 5 bases, with 4 bases left between them. This CDR3 contains 12 residues. CDR3 sequence reads: CASSQSIETQYF. The CDR3 DNA reads TGTGCCAGCAGCCAATCTATTGAGACCCAGTACTTC.

In its sample, this clonotype was seen a few times. The rearrangement links TRBV5-1 to TRBJ2-3; perhaps TRBD1 as D (6 bases). The V end lost 4 bases, the J end lost 6 bases, and 18 bases lay between the germline ends. Looked up from germline, CDR1 is SGHRS and CDR2 is YFSETQ. The CDR3 spans 15 residues. In nucleotides, the CDR3 is TGCGCCAGCAGCGCCCAGACAGGAAAGGAGGATACGCAGTATTTT. Amino acid sequence: CASSAQTGKEDTQYF.

This chain connects TRBV6-5 to TRBJ1-2; 8 nucleotides line up with TRBD1. The trim removed 5 bases at V and 4 bases at J, leaving 6 bases unmatched. Germline V gene sequence: CDR1 MNHEY, CDR2 SVGAGI. The CDR3 has 14 amino acids. CDR3 sequence (DNA): TGTGCCAGCAGTGACGGACAGGGAATCTATGGCTACACCTTC. It codes for CASSDGQGIYGYTF.

V usage is TRBV29-1 and J usage is TRBJ2-1; 8 nucleotides match TRBD1. Germline values: CDR1 SQVTM, CDR2 ANQGSEA. V lost 5 bases to trimming and J lost 2 bases; unmatched junction nucleotides: 8. This CDR3 is 15 amino acids long. The CDR3 reads CSVIIGQGAYNEQFF. As DNA, the CDR3 is TGCAGCGTTATCATCGGACAGGGTGCCTACAATGAGCAGTTCTTC.

This clonotype was observed a few times. DNA for the CDR3: TGCGCCAGCAGCTCGCTAGCGGGGGGCGGCTCAGATACGCAGTATTTT. Translated, it gives CASSSLAGGGSDTQYF. The rearrangement links TRBV5-1 to TRBJ2-3; 11 bases fit TRBD2. The CDR3 extends over 16 amino acids. The V and J ends lost 3 bases and 4 bases, in that order; junction bases with no gene match: 7. Germline-derived CDR1 and CDR2 are SGHRS and YFSETQ.

J is TRBJ2-1 and V is TRBV6-6, with D possibly being TRBD1 (5 bases). Trimming removed 5 bases from V and 10 bases from J, with 12 bases in between. Germline CDR1 MNHNY, CDR2 SVGAGI (reference sequence). The CDR3 extends over 12 amino acids. The CDR3 protein is CASSGRAYEQFF. In DNA, the CDR3 is TGTGCCAGCAGTGGCAGGGCCTACGAGCAGTTCTTC.